One sample yielded the 17 T cell receptor beta chains listed below, sequenced in a study of blood T cell repertoires in COVID-19 (dated by TCRdb to about 2020). Libraries came from the immunoSEQ multiplex PCR assay. Drawn from immuneACCESS, this table holds only the in-frame rearrangements with V and J called that TCRdb kept. Clones are partly lost; checked studies trace under half to an unresolved V gene and leave the rest unexplained. In this sample the table shows nearly 85,000 clones, about four fifths of which occur a single time. 17% of the sample rests with the top ten. The material sequenced was peripheral blood. The receptors were gathered from a woman between 55 and 75 years old with acute or convalescent COVID-19.

The chain has TRBV30 and TRBJ1-3; D is perhaps TRBD1 (5 bases). The V and J ends lost 7 bases and 4 bases respectively, with 17 bases between them. This CDR3 is 14 amino acids long. Germline CDR1 GTSNPN, CDR2 SVGIG (reference sequence). The CDR3: CASSLGGDGNTIYF. The CDR3 DNA sequence: TGTGCCTCCTCCCTAGGAGGGGACGGAAACACCATATATTTT.

The CDR3 protein is CASGLPRQDSNGYTF. The CDR3 region has the DNA TGTGCTAGTGGTTTGCCACGGCAGGATTCTAATGGCTACACCTTC. The V gene is TRBV12-5, the J gene TRBJ1-2, with D unresolved. Trimming pared 2 bases from V and 6 bases from J, leaving 16 bases between. Germline V lookup: CDR1 LGHNT, CDR2 FRNRAP. This CDR3 is 15 amino acids long.

V gene TRBV7-9 combines with J gene TRBJ1-5; D gene uncertain. The CDR3 extends over 15 amino acids. The V gene's germline CDR1 is SEHNR and CDR2 FQNEAQ (reference sequence). The germline V and J ends were trimmed by 1 base and 2 bases, with 9 bases remaining between them. The CDR3 region has the DNA TGTGCCAGCAGCTTAGGAGGGAATGGCAATCAGCCCCAGCATTTT. Its translation: CASSLGGNGNQPQHF.

This clone showed up just a few times. The chain is built from TRBV7-9 and TRBJ2-5, with TRBD2 matching over 9 bases. V lost 6 bases and J lost 4; bases outside the gene matches: 6. This CDR3 spans 14 amino acids. CDR1 and CDR2 (germline): SEHNR, FQNEAQ (reference sequence). CDR3 coding DNA: TGTGCCAGCAGAGCTAGCGGGATAGGAGAGACCCAGTACTTC. This translates into CASRASGIGETQYF.

As to this clone: The same CDR3 can be traced to other DNA sequences in this sample. The CDR3 here is CASIRGNTEAFF. For the CDR3, the DNA is TGTGCCAGCATACGCGGGAACACTGAAGCTTTCTTT. The genes are TRBV6-5 and TRBJ1-1, with D hard to call. Per germline, CDR1 MNHEY and CDR2 SVGAGI. The V gene lost 7 bases and the J gene lost 1 base, with 7 bases spanning the gap. This CDR3 contains 12 residues.

V is TRBV10-3 and J is TRBJ2-1, with 10 bases identical to TRBD2. The CDR3 runs to 17 residues. V lost 4 bases, J lost 1 base, and 7 bases stayed unmatched. The V gene's germline CDR1 is ENHRY and CDR2 SYGVKD. CDR3 sequence: CAISAMASGSSYNEQFF. CDR3 in DNA: TGTGCCATCAGTGCCATGGCTAGCGGGAGTTCCTACAATGAGCAGTTCTTC.

This chain connects TRBV5-8 to TRBJ1-2; TRBD1 matches 7 bases. The trim removed 4 bases at V and 4 bases at J, leaving 7 bases unmatched. CDR3 size: 14 residues. Germline-derived CDR1 and CDR2 are SGHTS and YDEGEE. CDR3 in amino acids: CASSSAQGGYGYTF. As DNA, the CDR3 is TGTGCCAGCAGCAGCGCCCAGGGGGGCTATGGCTACACCTTC.

The J gene is TRBJ1-2, the V gene TRBV6-5; TRBD1 matches at 10 bases. This CDR3 comprises 14 residues. The J segment lost 3 bases and the V segment lost 7 bases, leaving 5 bases of the junction unmatched. CDR1 and CDR2 from the germline V gene are MNHEY and SVGAGI. Here the CDR3 reads CASTTGTGDYGYTF. The CDR3 DNA follows: TGTGCCAGCACCACCGGGACAGGGGACTATGGCTACACCTTC.

V usage is TRBV5-8 and J usage is TRBJ1-5; 9 positions match TRBD1. This CDR3 comprises 17 residues. The J segment lost 2 bases and the V segment lost 0 bases, leaving 6 bases of the junction unmatched. Germline V gene lookup returns CDR1 SGHTS and CDR2 YDEGEE. The CDR3 sequence is CASSLGTGGGRNQPQHF. CDR3 sequence (DNA): TGTGCCAGCAGCTTGGGTACAGGGGGCGGTCGCAATCAGCCCCAGCATTTT.

The chain couples TRBV5-1 to TRBJ1-2, with D possibly matching TRBD1 (5 bases). The CDR3 runs 14 residues. In germline, CDR1 is SGHRS, CDR2 YFSETQ. The V end lost 4 bases, the J end lost 7 bases, and 17 bases lay between the germline ends. The CDR3 reads CASSIDSRSPGYTF. CDR3 sequence (DNA): TGCGCCAGCAGCATAGACAGCCGTTCGCCTGGCTACACCTTC.

The CDR3 here is CASSLGGFEQYF. The CDR3 bases are TGTGCCAGCAGCTTGGGAGGGTTCGAGCAGTACTTC. The rearrangement uses TRBV5-5 and TRBJ2-7; TRBD2 is a possible D gene (5 bases). CDR1 is SGHKS and CDR2 is YYEKEE in the germline V gene (reference sequence). V was cut by 0 bases and J by 6 bases, with 7 bases left in between. The CDR3 spans 12 residues.

Comments on this clone: Other DNA sequences in the same sample also yield this CDR3. V and J are TRBV5-4 and TRBJ1-5; 7 nucleotides agree with TRBD1. This CDR3 is 13 amino acids long. V trimming: 0 bases; J trimming: 7 bases; junction bases outside the gene matches: 1. Germline loops: CDR1 SGHNT, CDR2 YYREEE (reference sequence). The CDR3 DNA follows: TGTGCCAGCAGCTTGGCAGGGGGACAGCCCCAGCATTTT. It translates to CASSLAGGQPQHF.

The rearrangement joins TRBV7-2 to TRBJ2-1; no clear D. Trimming left V 4 bases short and J 12 bases short, with 13 bases between. Looked up from germline, CDR1 is SGHTA and CDR2 is FQGNSA. CDR3 length: 12 residues. CDR3 DNA sequence: TGTGCCAGCAGCTACAGTAATTTGGGGCAGTTCTTC. Translation: CASSYSNLGQFF.

J is TRBJ2-7 and V is TRBV29-1; 8 bases map to TRBD2. The CDR3 consists of 15 residues. J was trimmed by 3 bases and V by 0 bases; bases with no gene match: 7. The V gene's germline CDR1 is SQVTM and CDR2 ANQGSEA. The CDR3 protein is CSVEDHGGVGYEQYF. As DNA, the CDR3 is TGCAGCGTTGAAGATCACGGGGGGGTAGGCTACGAGCAGTACTTC.

The rearrangement links TRBV4-3 to TRBJ1-2; 7 nucleotides align to TRBD1. The CDR3 contains 15 residues. The ends lost 0 bases at V and 4 bases at J; junction bases unmatched: 5. The germline gives CDR1 LGHNA, CDR2 YSLEER. The CDR3 bases are TGCGCCAGCAGCCAAGAGACAGGGCAAAGCTATGGCTACACCTTC. It codes for CASSQETGQSYGYTF.

V is TRBV12-3 or TRBV12-4 and J is TRBJ1-1; TRBD1 might be the D (5 bases). This CDR3 has 11 residues. Deletions cut 6 bases from V and 11 bases from J, with 13 bases between. As DNA, the CDR3 is TGTGCCAGCAGCCGTCAGGGCAAGGCTTTCTTT. It yields the protein CASSRQGKAFF.

This chain links TRBV28 with TRBJ1-4; the match to TRBD1 covers 10 bases. V shed 9 bases, J shed 8 bases, and the junction held 9 bases outside the gene matches. There are 14 residues in the CDR3. Germline V CDR1 and CDR2: MDHEN, SYDVKM. DNA for the CDR3: TGTGCCAGTCGCCCGGGACAGGGGTTGGAAAAACTGTTTTTT. Translating it yields CASRPGQGLEKLFF.